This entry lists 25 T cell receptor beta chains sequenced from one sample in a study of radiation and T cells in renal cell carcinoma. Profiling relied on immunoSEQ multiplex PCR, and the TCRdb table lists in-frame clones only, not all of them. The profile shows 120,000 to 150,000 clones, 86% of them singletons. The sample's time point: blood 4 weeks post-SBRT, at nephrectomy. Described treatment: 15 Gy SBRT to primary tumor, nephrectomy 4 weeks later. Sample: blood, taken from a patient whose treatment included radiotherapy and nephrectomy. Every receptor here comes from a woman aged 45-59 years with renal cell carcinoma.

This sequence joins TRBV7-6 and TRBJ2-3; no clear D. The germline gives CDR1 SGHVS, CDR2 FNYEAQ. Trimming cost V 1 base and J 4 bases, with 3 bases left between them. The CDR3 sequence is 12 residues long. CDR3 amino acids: CASSLESDTQYF. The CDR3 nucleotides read TGTGCCAGCAGCTTAGAGTCAGATACGCAGTATTTT.

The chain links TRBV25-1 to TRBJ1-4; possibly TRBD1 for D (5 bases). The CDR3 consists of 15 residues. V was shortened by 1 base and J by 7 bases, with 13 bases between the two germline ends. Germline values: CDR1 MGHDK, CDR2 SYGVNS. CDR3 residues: CASSESLGGSEKLFF. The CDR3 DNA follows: TGTGCCAGCAGTGAATCCCTCGGGGGGAGTGAAAAACTGTTTTTT.

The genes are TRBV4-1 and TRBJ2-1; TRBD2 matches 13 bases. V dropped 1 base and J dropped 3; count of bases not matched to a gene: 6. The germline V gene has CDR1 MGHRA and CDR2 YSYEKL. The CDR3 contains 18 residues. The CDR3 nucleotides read TGCGCCAGCAGCCAAGGTACTAGCGGGAGGGCGGGCTACAATGAGCAGTTCTTC. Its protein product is CASSQGTSGRAGYNEQFF.

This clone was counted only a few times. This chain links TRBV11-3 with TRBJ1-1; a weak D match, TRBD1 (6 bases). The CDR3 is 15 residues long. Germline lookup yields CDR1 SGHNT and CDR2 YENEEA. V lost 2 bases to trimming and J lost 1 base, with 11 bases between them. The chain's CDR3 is CASSLFGQRNTEAFF. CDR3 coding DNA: TGTGCCAGCAGCTTATTCGGACAGAGGAACACTGAAGCTTTCTTT. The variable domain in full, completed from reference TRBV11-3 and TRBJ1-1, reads EAGVVQSPRYKIIEKKQPVAFWCNPISGHNTLYWYLQNLGQGPELLIRYENEEAVDDSQLPKDRFSAERLKGVDSTLKIQPAELGDSAVYLCASSLFGQRNTEAFFGQGTRLTVV.

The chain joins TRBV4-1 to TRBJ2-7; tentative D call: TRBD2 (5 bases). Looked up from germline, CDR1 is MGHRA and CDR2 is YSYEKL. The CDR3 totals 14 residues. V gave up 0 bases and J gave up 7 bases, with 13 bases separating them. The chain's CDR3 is CASSQDGPRGEQYF. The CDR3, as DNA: TGCGCCAGCAGCCAAGATGGACCCCGCGGGGAGCAGTACTTC.

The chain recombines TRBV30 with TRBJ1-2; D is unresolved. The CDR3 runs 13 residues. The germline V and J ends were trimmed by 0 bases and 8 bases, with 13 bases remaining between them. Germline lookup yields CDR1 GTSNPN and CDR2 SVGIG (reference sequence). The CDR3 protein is CAWSVDSRSGYTF. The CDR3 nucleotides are TGTGCCTGGAGTGTCGACTCTCGATCGGGCTACACCTTC. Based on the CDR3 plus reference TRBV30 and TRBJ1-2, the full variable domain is SQTIHQWPATLVQPVGSPLSLECTVEGTSNPNLYWYRQAAGRGLQLLFYSVGIGQISSEVPQNLSASRPQDRQFILSSKKLLLSDSGFYLCAWSVDSRSGYTFGSGTRLTVV.

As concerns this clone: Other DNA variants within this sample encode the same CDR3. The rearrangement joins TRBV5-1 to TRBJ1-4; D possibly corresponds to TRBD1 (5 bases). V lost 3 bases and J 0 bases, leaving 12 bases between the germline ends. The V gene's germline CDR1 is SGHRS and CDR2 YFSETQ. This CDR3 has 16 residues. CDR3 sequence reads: CASSSGGGATNEKLFF. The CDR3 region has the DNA TGCGCCAGCAGCTCGGGTGGGGGTGCAACTAATGAAAAACTGTTTTTT.

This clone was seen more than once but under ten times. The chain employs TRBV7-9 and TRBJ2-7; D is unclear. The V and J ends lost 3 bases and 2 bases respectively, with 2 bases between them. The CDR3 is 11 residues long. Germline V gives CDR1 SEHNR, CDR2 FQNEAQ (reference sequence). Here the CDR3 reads CASSFAYEQYF. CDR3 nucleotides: TGTGCCAGCAGCTTTGCCTACGAGCAGTACTTC.

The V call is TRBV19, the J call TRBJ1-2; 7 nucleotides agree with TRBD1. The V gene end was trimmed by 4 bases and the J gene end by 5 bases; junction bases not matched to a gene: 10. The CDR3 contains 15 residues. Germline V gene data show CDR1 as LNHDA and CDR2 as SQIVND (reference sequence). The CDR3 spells CASSRSSDRAYGYTF. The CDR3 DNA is TGTGCCAGTAGTAGGAGTTCTGACAGGGCTTATGGCTACACCTTC.

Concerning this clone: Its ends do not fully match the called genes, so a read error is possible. CDR3 sequence reads: CVSSITGVLTEAFF. DNA of the CDR3: TGTGTCAGCAGTATCACAGGGGTTCTCACTGAAGCTTTCTTT. This chain joins TRBV28 and TRBJ1-1; 7 nucleotides match TRBD1. The CDR3 runs to 14 residues. CDR1 and CDR2 (germline): MDHEN, SYDVKM.

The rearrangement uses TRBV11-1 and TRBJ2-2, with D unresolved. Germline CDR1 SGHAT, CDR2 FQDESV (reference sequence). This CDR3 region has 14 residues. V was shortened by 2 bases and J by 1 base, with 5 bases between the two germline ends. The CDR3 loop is CASSLLVNTGELFF. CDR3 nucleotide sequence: TGTGCCAGCAGCTTATTGGTGAACACCGGGGAGCTGTTTTTT.

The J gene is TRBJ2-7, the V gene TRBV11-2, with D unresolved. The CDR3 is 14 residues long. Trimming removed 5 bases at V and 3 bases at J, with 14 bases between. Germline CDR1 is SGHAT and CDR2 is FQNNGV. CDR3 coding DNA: TGTGCCAGCAGCCCTCGGACCTCCGGCTACGAGCAGTACTTC. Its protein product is CASSPRTSGYEQYF. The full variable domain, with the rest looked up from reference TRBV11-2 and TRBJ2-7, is EAGVAQSPRYKIIEKRQSVAFWCNPISGHATLYWYQQILGQGPKLLIQFQNNGVVDDSQLPKDRFSAERLKGVDSTLKIQPAKLEDSAVYLCASSPRTSGYEQYFGPGTRLTVT.

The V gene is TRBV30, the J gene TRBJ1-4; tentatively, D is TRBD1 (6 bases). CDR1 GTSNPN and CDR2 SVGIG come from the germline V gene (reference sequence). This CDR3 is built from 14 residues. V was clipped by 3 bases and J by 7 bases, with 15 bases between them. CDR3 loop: CAWSPTGGSEKLFF. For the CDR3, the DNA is TGTGCCTGGAGCCCGACAGGAGGTAGTGAAAAACTGTTTTTT.

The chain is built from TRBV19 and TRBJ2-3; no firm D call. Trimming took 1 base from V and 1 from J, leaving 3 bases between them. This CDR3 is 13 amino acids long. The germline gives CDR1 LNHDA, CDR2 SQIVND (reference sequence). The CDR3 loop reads CASSIVRTDTQYF. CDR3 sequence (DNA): TGTGCCAGTAGTATAGTGCGCACAGATACGCAGTATTTT.

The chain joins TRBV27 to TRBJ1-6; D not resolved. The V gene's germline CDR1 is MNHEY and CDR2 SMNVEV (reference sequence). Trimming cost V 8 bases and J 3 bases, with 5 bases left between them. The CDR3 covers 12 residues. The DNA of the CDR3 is TGTGCCAGCGGGGACTATAATTCACCCCTCCACTTT. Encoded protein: CASGDYNSPLHF.

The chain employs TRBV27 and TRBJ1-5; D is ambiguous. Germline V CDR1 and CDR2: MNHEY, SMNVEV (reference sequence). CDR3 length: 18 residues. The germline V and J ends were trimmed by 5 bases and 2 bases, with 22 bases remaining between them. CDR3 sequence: CASSPRVIRSLGNQPQHF. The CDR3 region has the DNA TGTGCCAGCAGTCCAAGGGTGATCCGGAGTCTGGGCAATCAGCCCCAGCATTTT.

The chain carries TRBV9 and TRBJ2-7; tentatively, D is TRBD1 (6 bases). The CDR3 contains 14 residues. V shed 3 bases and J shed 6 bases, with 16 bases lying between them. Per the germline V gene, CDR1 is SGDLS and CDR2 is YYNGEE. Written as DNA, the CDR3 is TGTGCCAGCAGCGAGGGGACACCCTGGCGCGAGCAGTACTTC. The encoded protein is CASSEGTPWREQYF.

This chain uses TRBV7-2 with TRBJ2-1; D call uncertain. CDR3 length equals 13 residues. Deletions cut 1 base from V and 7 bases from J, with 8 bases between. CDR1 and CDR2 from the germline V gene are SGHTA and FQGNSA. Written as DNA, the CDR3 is TGTGCCAGCAGCTTAGACTCCCAAAATGAGCAGTTCTTC. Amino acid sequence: CASSLDSQNEQFF.

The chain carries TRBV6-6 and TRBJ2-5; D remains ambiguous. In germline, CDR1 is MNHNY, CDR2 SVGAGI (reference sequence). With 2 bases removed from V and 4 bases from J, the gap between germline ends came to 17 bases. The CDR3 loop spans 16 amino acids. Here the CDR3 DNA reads TGTGCCAGCAGTTACGCCACAGTCGGGCGAGGAGAGACCCAGTACTTC. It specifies CASSYATVGRGETQYF.

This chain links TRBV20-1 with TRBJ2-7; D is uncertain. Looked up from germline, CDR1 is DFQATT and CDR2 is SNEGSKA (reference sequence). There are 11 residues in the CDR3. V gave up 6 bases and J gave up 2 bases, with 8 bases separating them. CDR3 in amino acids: CSAPRPYEQYF. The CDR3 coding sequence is TGCAGTGCCCCCCGGCCCTACGAGCAGTACTTC.

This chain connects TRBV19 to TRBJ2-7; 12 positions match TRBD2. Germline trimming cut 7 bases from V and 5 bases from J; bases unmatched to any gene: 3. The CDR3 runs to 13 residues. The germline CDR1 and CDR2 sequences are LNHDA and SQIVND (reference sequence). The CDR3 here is CASTTSGRNEQYF. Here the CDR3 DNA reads TGTGCCAGTACTACTAGCGGGAGGAACGAGCAGTACTTC. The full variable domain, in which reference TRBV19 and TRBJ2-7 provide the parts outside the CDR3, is DGGITQSPKYLFRKEGQNVTLSCEQNLNHDAMYWYRQDPGQGLRLIYYSQIVNDFQKGDIAEGYSVSREKKESFPLTVTSAQKNPTAFYLCASTTSGRNEQYFGPGTRLTVT.

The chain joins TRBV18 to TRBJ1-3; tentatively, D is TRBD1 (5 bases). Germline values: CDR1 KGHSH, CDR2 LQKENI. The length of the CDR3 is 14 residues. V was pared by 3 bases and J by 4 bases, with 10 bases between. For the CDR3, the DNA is TGTGCCAGCTCACCTGGGACGGTGGGAAACACCATATATTTT. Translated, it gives CASSPGTVGNTIYF.

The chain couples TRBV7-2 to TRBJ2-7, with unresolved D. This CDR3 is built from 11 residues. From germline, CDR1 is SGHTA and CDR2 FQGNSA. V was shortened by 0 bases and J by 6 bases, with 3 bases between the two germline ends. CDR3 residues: CASSLAFEQYF. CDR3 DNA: TGTGCCAGCAGCTTAGCGTTCGAGCAGTACTTC. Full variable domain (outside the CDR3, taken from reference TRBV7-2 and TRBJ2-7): GAGVSQSPSNKVTEKGKDVELRCDPISGHTALYWYRQSLGQGLEFLIYFQGNSAPDKSGLPSDRFSAERTGGSVSTLTIQRTQQEDSAVYLCASSLAFEQYFGPGTRLTVT.

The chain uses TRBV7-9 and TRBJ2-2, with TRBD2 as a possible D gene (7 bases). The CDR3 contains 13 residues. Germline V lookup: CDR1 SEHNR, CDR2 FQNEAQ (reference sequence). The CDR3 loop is CVWGGGRTGELFF. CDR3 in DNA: TGTGTGTGGGGGGGCGGGCGTACCGGGGAGCTGTTTTTT.

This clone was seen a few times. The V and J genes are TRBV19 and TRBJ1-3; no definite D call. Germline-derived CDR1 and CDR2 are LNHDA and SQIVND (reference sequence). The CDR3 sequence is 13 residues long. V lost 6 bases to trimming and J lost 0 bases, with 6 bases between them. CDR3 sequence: CASSDNSGNTIYF. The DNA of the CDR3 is TGTGCCAGTAGCGACAACTCTGGAAACACCATATATTTT. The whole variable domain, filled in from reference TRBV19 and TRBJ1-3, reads DGGITQSPKYLFRKEGQNVTLSCEQNLNHDAMYWYRQDPGQGLRLIYYSQIVNDFQKGDIAEGYSVSREKKESFPLTVTSAQKNPTAFYLCASSDNSGNTIYFGEGSWLTVV.